The 30 T cell receptor beta chains below were found in one sample sequenced in a study of response to subunit inactivated influenza vaccine. TCRdb independently ran MiXCR on the RT-PCR reads; one entry per CDR3 protein. Of some 520,000 distinct CDR3 sequences in the sample, about 17% were seen once. The specimen comprised CD4+ T cells sorted from PBMCs, sampled roughly 24 months after vaccination. These receptors were obtained from a man between 50 and 70 years old who received an inactivated influenza vaccine.

The V and J genes are TRBV19 and TRBJ2-2; D may be TRBD1 (7 bases). The CDR3 extends over 15 amino acids. Germline V lookup: CDR1 LNHDA, CDR2 SQIVND (reference sequence). V was clipped by 10 bases and J by 3 bases, with 18 bases between them. CDR3 residues: CATNGGRGDTGELFF. The CDR3 DNA is TGTGCCACAAACGGTGGCAGGGGGGACACCGGGGAGCTGTTTTTT. The entire variable domain, with the rest obtained from reference TRBV19 and TRBJ2-2, is as follows: DGGITQSPKYLFRKEGQNVTLSCEQNLNHDAMYWYRQDPGQGLRLIYYSQIVNDFQKGDIAEGYSVSREKKESFPLTVTSAQKNPTAFYLCATNGGRGDTGELFFGEGSRLTVL.

This clonotype appeared many times. The chain joins TRBV7-9 to TRBJ1-1; possible D gene TRBD1, 5 bases. Per the germline V gene, CDR1 is SEHNR and CDR2 is FQNEAQ (reference sequence). The CDR3 runs to 16 residues. Between the trimmed V and J ends, which lost 1 base and 0 bases, there was a span of 12 bases. CDR3 coding DNA: TGTGCCAGCAGCTTAGGACAGTGGGATATGAACACTGAAGCTTTCTTT. Translation gives CASSLGQWDMNTEAFF.

This clonotype was found a few times. The chain joins TRBV12-3 or TRBV12-4 to TRBJ1-4; TRBD1 agrees at 9 bases. Trimming at V came to 6 bases and at J to 8 bases, leaving 10 bases not matched to a gene. The CDR3 extends over 15 amino acids. The DNA of the CDR3 is TGTGCCAGCAGAGCAATACAGGGGGCGGGCGAAAAACTGTTTTTT. It yields the protein CASRAIQGAGEKLFF.

The CDR3 region is CASDGGGVADTQYF. CDR3 sequence (DNA): TGTGCCAGCGATGGGGGAGGGGTAGCAGATACGCAGTATTTT. The chain recombines TRBV7-9 with TRBJ2-3, with 7 bases lining up with TRBD2. The CDR3 runs to 14 residues. J was trimmed by 4 bases and V by 8 bases; bases with no gene match: 9. CDR1 and CDR2 from the germline V gene are SEHNR and FQNEAQ (reference sequence).

This clonotype was seen a handful of times. The chain links TRBV29-1 to TRBJ2-3; weak D call: TRBD2 (5 bases). Per germline, CDR1 SQVTM and CDR2 ANQGSEA. Trimming took 0 bases from V and 8 from J, leaving 12 bases between them. The CDR3 spans 13 residues. CDR3 residues: CSVEDGVRGTQYF. In DNA form, the CDR3 reads TGCAGCGTTGAAGACGGGGTACGGGGTACGCAGTATTTT.

The chain has TRBV3-1 and TRBJ1-1; D ambiguous. Trimming shortened V by 8 bases and J by 4 bases, and 8 bases separated the two germline ends. Per germline, CDR1 LGHDT and CDR2 YNNKEL (reference sequence). CDR3 length: 11 residues. In DNA form, the CDR3 reads TGTGCCAGCTTGGGCGGCACTGAAGCTTTCTTT. Amino acid sequence: CASLGGTEAFF.

This clonotype turned up a few times. CDR3 sequence (DNA): TGCGCCAGCAGCCAAGACGGTCCTAACGGCTACACCTTC. This sequence encodes CASSQDGPNGYTF. The V gene is TRBV4-3, the J gene TRBJ1-2, with D unresolved. CDR3 length equals 13 residues. Trimming stripped 0 bases from V and 8 bases from J, with 10 bases between. CDR1 LGHNA and CDR2 YSLEER come from the germline V gene.

The rearrangement links TRBV7-2 to TRBJ2-4; D unresolved. The germline gives CDR1 SGHTA, CDR2 FQGNSA. V was clipped by 4 bases and J by 4 bases, with 8 bases between them. This CDR3 contains 13 residues. Written as DNA, the CDR3 is TGTGCCAGCAGCTCCCCCTATAAAAACATTCAGTACTTC. It yields the protein CASSSPYKNIQYF.

This sequence joins TRBV4-1 and TRBJ2-7, with TRBD1 matching 9 bases. The V segment lost 1 base and the J segment 5 bases; nucleotides outside the gene matches: 9. CDR1 and CDR2 (germline): MGHRA, YSYEKL. The CDR3 sequence is 16 residues long. In DNA form, the CDR3 reads TGCGCCAGCAGCCAAGTGCGAGGGACAGGGTCTCACGAGCAGTACTTC. It is translated as CASSQVRGTGSHEQYF.

The table lists this clonotype with a few counts. The chain has TRBV7-8 and TRBJ2-3; perhaps TRBD2 as D (5 bases). V lost 5 bases to trimming and J lost 2 bases, with 11 bases between them. Germline CDR1 SGHVS, CDR2 FQNEAQ. This CDR3 is 14 amino acids long. CDR3 sequence reads: CASSPLGVTDTQYF. The CDR3 DNA is TGTGCCAGCAGCCCCCTCGGGGTCACAGATACGCAGTATTTT.

J is TRBJ1-1 and V is TRBV12-3 or TRBV12-4; D unresolved. With 8 bases removed from V and 5 bases from J, the gap between germline ends came to 15 bases. This CDR3 is built from 13 residues. CDR3 sequence reads: CASALGLRTEAFF. The CDR3 bases are TGTGCCAGCGCCCTGGGGTTAAGGACTGAAGCTTTCTTT.

The V and J genes are TRBV18 and TRBJ2-3, with unresolved D. CDR1 KGHSH and CDR2 LQKENI come from the germline V gene. Deletions cut 6 bases from V and 3 bases from J, with 16 bases between. The CDR3 has 15 residues. The DNA of the CDR3 is TGTGCCAGCTCTACGTGGGCACGAGAAACAGATACGCAGTATTTT. Translation gives CASSTWARETDTQYF.

In this sample, this clonotype turned up a few times. This sequence joins TRBV7-2 and TRBJ2-2; TRBD1 matches 10 bases. The CDR3 is 13 amino acids. The germline V gene has CDR1 SGHTA and CDR2 FQGNSA. V lost 5 bases and J lost 8; bases outside the gene matches: 2. For the CDR3, the DNA is TGTGCCAGCAGCACGGACAGGGGGGGGGAGCTGTTTTTT. Amino acids: CASSTDRGGELFF.

The table lists this clonotype with many counts. The rearrangement joins TRBV7-9 to TRBJ2-3, with D perhaps being TRBD1 or TRBD2 (5 bases each). Germline loops: CDR1 SEHNR, CDR2 FQNEAQ (reference sequence). V dropped 7 bases and J dropped 4 bases, with 12 bases sitting between them. The CDR3 length is 13 residues. The chain's CDR3 is CASTQLGPDTQYF. CDR3 in DNA: TGTGCCAGCACCCAACTGGGACCAGATACGCAGTATTTT.

This chain joins TRBV28 and TRBJ2-7, with 8 bases matching TRBD2. The ends lost 7 bases at V and 0 bases at J; junction bases unmatched: 8. Germline CDR1 and CDR2: MDHEN and SYDVKM. This CDR3 has 15 amino acids. The CDR3 spells CASILGGGASYEQYF. The CDR3 nucleotides read TGTGCCAGCATTCTCGGGGGGGGAGCCTCCTACGAGCAGTACTTC.

This clonotype appeared many times. The chain combines TRBV27 with TRBJ2-7; 13 bases fit TRBD2. This CDR3 spans 14 amino acids. CDR1 is MNHEY, CDR2 SMNVEV, per germline (reference sequence). V lost 4 bases and J lost 4; bases outside the gene matches: 1. The CDR3 spells CASSSGLAGYEQYF. CDR3 coding DNA: TGTGCCAGCAGTTCGGGACTAGCGGGGTACGAGCAGTACTTC.

The chain employs TRBV20-1 and TRBJ2-7; 7 nucleotides align to TRBD2. The CDR3 has 15 amino acids. V was clipped by 1 base and J by 7 bases; unmatched bases: 13. Germline V gene data show CDR1 as DFQATT and CDR2 as SNEGSKA (reference sequence). The CDR3 is CSARVALAQPREQYF. Here the CDR3 DNA reads TGCAGTGCTAGAGTCGCACTAGCGCAACCTCGGGAGCAGTACTTC.

This clonotype was observed a handful of times. V gene TRBV11-2 combines with J gene TRBJ2-2; D gene ambiguous. The CDR3 length is 12 residues. V dropped 10 bases and J dropped 6 bases, with 12 bases sitting between them. The germline gives CDR1 SGHAT, CDR2 FQNNGV. The CDR3 coding sequence is TGTGCCACCGGGTCAAAGGCCGGGGAGCTGTTTTTT. The encoded protein is CATGSKAGELFF.

This clonotype was detected only a few times. This chain uses TRBV2 with TRBJ2-6, with TRBD1 as a possible D gene (6 bases). CDR1 and CDR2 from the germline V gene are SNHLY and FYNNEI. V was pared by 4 bases and J by 9 bases, with 13 bases between. The CDR3 length is 14 residues. CDR3 DNA sequence: TGTGCCAGCAGTGCCCTACAGGGAATCAACGTCCTGACTTTC. This gives the protein CASSALQGINVLTF.

In its sample, this clonotype was seen many times. The J gene is TRBJ2-7, the V gene TRBV20-1; TRBD2 is a possible D gene (5 bases). V gave up 1 base and J gave up 7 bases, with 8 bases separating them. The CDR3 spans 11 residues. Germline V gene sequence: CDR1 DFQATT, CDR2 SNEGSKA (reference sequence). The DNA for the CDR3 is TGCAGTGCTAGAGGCGGGTGGGAGCAGTACTTC. Residues: CSARGGWEQYF.

The chain uses TRBV5-4 and TRBJ1-1; D is unresolved. The CDR3 is 15 amino acids. Germline CDR1 SGHNT, CDR2 YYREEE (reference sequence). V gave up 3 bases and J gave up 1 base, with 13 bases separating them. This chain's CDR3 is CASSSSQNGNTEAFF. CDR3 DNA sequence: TGTGCCAGCAGCTCGTCCCAGAATGGGAACACTGAAGCTTTCTTT.

As regards this clonotype: This may come from a read error, since a much larger clone is one base off. This sequence joins TRBV11-2 and TRBJ2-2, with TRBD2 as a possible D gene (6 bases). This CDR3 contains 15 residues. Germline-derived CDR1 and CDR2 are SGHAT and FQNNGV. The CDR3 sequence: CVSSLWGGPVGELFF. The CDR3 nucleotides read TGTGTCAGCAGCTTATGGGGAGGCCCGGTCGGGGAGCTGTTTTTT.

In its sample, this clonotype was seen many times. This chain joins TRBV5-5 and TRBJ2-7, with D tentatively TRBD1 (6 bases). CDR1 and CDR2 from the germline V gene are SGHKS and YYEKEE (reference sequence). The CDR3 is made up of 15 amino acids. V was clipped by 0 bases and J by 7 bases, with 17 bases between them. The CDR3 sequence: CASSLVAGPTGEQYF. CDR3 nucleotides: TGTGCCAGCAGCTTGGTCGCAGGGCCCACAGGGGAGCAGTACTTC.

The rearrangement uses TRBV7-9 and TRBJ2-7; 8 bases are a match to TRBD1. This CDR3 region has 17 residues. Trimming at V came to 5 bases and at J to 2 bases, leaving 14 bases not matched to a gene. Germline V gene lookup returns CDR1 SEHNR and CDR2 FQNEAQ (reference sequence). Here the CDR3 reads CASSRGLGQADTYEQYF. For the CDR3, the DNA is TGTGCCAGCAGCCGAGGGCTGGGACAGGCAGATACCTACGAGCAGTACTTC.

This chain links TRBV20-1 with TRBJ2-7, with TRBD2 matching 8 bases. CDR3 length: 15 amino acids. Germline CDR1 is DFQATT and CDR2 is SNEGSKA (reference sequence). Trimming at V came to 0 bases and at J to 3 bases, leaving 7 bases not matched to a gene. Written as DNA, the CDR3 is TGCAGTGCTAGAGATTGGCGGGGGGACCACTACGAGCAGTACTTC. Its protein is CSARDWRGDHYEQYF.

The chain uses TRBV5-1 and TRBJ2-2, with 9 bases that match TRBD1. Per the germline V gene, CDR1 is SGHRS and CDR2 is YFSETQ. This CDR3 is 16 amino acids long. J lost 0 bases, V lost 2 bases, and 2 bases had no gene match. The CDR3 nucleotides are TGCGCCAGCAGCTTACAGGGGGCTTCGAACACCGGGGAGCTGTTTTTT. Amino acid sequence: CASSLQGASNTGELFF.

The sample holds a few counts of this clonotype. The V gene is TRBV20-1, the J gene TRBJ2-3, with D possibly called TRBD1 or TRBD2 (7 bases each). Germline CDR1 DFQATT, CDR2 SNEGSKA (reference sequence). Trimming shortened V by 4 bases and J by 4 bases, and 18 bases separated the two germline ends. The CDR3 covers 15 residues. The CDR3 DNA is TGCAGTGCTATACTGACAGGGCGGGGGTCAGATACGCAGTATTTT. Its translation is CSAILTGRGSDTQYF.

This clonotype was counted ten times or more. The V and J genes are TRBV7-9 and TRBJ1-1; a possible D gene is TRBD1 (5 bases). The CDR3 is made up of 13 amino acids. From germline, CDR1 is SEHNR and CDR2 FQNEAQ (reference sequence). Between the trimmed V and J ends, which lost 5 bases and 6 bases, there was a span of 13 bases. CDR3 loop: CASSDSGSSEAFF. The CDR3 nucleotides are TGTGCCAGCAGCGACAGTGGGTCCTCTGAAGCTTTCTTT.

This clonotype was seen only a few times. J is TRBJ2-7 and V is TRBV3-1; D not certain. This CDR3 has 15 amino acids. The germline CDR1 and CDR2 sequences are LGHDT and YNNKEL (reference sequence). V was trimmed by 2 bases and J by 5 bases, leaving 16 bases between them. The CDR3 nucleotides are TGTGCCAGCAGCCAATATACGACCCCCCAGGACGAGCAGTACTTC. This translates into CASSQYTTPQDEQYF.

The sample holds many counts of this clonotype. The chain couples TRBV19 to TRBJ1-1, with D perhaps TRBD1 (6 bases). Germline V gene lookup returns CDR1 LNHDA and CDR2 SQIVND (reference sequence). Trimming pared 6 bases from V and 0 bases from J, leaving 11 bases between. The CDR3 contains 14 residues. Written as DNA, the CDR3 is TGTGCCAGTAGCCCGACAGGTTTGAACACTGAAGCTTTCTTT. Protein sequence: CASSPTGLNTEAFF.